These 4 T cell receptor beta chains came from one sample sequenced in a study of blood T cell repertoires in COVID-19. Here immunoSEQ multiplex PCR was the method, and the copy in TCRdb shows in-frame clones only, minus some. Here the sample spans more than 250,000 clones, about 90% being singletons. Source material: PBMCs or T cells enriched from blood (not recorded which). These receptor sequences come from a young woman who had recovered from COVID-19.

V and J are TRBV7-6 and TRBJ1-3; the match to TRBD1 covers 12 bases. Germline CDR1 SGHVS, CDR2 FNYEAQ. This CDR3 is 17 amino acids long. V lost 5 bases and J lost 1; bases outside the gene matches: 6. DNA of the CDR3: TGTGCCAGCAGCGTCCGGGACAGGGGGCGTTCTGGAAACACCATATATTTT. Protein: CASSVRDRGRSGNTIYF.

J is TRBJ2-3 and V is TRBV30; 12 nucleotides agree with TRBD1. The CDR3 is 15 residues long. J lost 5 bases, V lost 5 bases, and 8 bases had no gene match. The V gene's germline CDR1 is GTSNPN and CDR2 SVGIG (reference sequence). The CDR3 spells CAWDSGQGALDTQYF. The CDR3 nucleotides read TGTGCCTGGGACTCGGGACAGGGGGCGTTAGATACGCAGTATTTT.

The chain recombines TRBV7-2 with TRBJ1-4; 7 bases map to TRBD1. Germline V CDR1 and CDR2: SGHTA, FQGNSA. V lost 5 bases to trimming and J lost 4 bases; unmatched junction nucleotides: 4. CDR3 length equals 14 residues. In DNA form, the CDR3 reads TGTGCCAGCAGCCGGGACAGCCTTAATGAAAAACTGTTTTTT. Encoded protein: CASSRDSLNEKLFF.

V usage is TRBV29-1 and J usage is TRBJ1-2, with D perhaps TRBD1 (5 bases). Deletions cut 4 bases from V and 7 bases from J, with 16 bases between. The V gene's germline CDR1 is SQVTM and CDR2 ANQGSEA. The CDR3 extends over 13 amino acids. This CDR3 is CSVVSEGTSGYTF. The CDR3, as DNA: TGCAGCGTTGTAAGTGAGGGGACTTCTGGCTACACCTTC.